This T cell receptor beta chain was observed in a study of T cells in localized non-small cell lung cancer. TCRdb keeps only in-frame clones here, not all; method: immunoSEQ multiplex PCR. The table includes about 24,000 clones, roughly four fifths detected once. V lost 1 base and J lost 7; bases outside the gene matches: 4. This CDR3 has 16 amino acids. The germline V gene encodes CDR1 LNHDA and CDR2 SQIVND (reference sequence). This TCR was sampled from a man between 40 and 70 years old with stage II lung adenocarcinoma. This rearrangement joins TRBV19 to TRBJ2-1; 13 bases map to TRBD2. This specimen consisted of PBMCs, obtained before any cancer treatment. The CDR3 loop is CASSIGLAGGPNEQFF. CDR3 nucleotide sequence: TGTGCCAGTAGTATAGGACTAGCGGGAGGACCGAATGAGCAGTTCTTC.